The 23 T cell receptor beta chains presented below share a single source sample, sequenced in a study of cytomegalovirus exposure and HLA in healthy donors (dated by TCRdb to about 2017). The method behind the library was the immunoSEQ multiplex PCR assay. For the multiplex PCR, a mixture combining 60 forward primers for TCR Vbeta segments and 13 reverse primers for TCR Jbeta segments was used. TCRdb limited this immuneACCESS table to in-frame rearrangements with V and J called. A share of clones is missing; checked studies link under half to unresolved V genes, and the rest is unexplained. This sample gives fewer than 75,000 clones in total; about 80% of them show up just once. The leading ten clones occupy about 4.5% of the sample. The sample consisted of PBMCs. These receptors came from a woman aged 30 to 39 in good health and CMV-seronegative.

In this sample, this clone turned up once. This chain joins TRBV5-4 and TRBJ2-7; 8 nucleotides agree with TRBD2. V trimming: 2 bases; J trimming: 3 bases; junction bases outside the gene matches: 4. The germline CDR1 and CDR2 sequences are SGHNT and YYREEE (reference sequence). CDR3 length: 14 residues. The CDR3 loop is CASSFFGGGYEQYF. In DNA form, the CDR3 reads TGTGCCAGCAGCTTCTTCGGGGGGGGCTACGAGCAGTACTTC. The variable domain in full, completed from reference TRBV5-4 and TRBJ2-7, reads ETGVTQSPTHLIKTRGQQVTLRCSSQSGHNTVSWYQQALGQGPQFIFQYYREEENGRGNFPPRFSGLQFPNYSSELNVNALELDDSALYLCASSFFGGGYEQYFGPGTRLTVT.

Here the CDR3 reads CASSYLGRDYGYTF. For the CDR3, the DNA is TGTGCCAGCAGTTACTTGGGGAGGGACTATGGCTACACCTTC. The genes are TRBV6-5 and TRBJ1-2; the D is unclear. V was pared by 1 base and J by 3 bases, with 9 bases between. Germline CDR1 reads MNHEY; CDR2 reads SVGAGI. The CDR3 totals 14 residues.

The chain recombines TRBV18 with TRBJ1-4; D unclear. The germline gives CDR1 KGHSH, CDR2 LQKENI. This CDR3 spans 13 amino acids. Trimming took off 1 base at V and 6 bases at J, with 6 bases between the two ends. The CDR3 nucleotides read TGTGCCAGCTCACCACGAGCGGATGAAAAACTGTTTTTT. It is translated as CASSPRADEKLFF. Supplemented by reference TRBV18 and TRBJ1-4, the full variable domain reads NAGVMQNPRHLVRRRGQEARLRCSPMKGHSHVYWYRQLPEEGLKFMVYLQKENIIDESGMPKERFSAEFPKEGPSILRIQQVVRGDSAAYFCASSPRADEKLFFGSGTQLSVL.

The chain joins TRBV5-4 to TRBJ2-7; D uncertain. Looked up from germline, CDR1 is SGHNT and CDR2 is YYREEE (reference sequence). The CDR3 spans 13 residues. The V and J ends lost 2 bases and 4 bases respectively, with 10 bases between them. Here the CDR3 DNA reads TGTGCCAGCAGCTTCTTCTCAGATTACGAGCAGTACTTC. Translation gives CASSFFSDYEQYF.

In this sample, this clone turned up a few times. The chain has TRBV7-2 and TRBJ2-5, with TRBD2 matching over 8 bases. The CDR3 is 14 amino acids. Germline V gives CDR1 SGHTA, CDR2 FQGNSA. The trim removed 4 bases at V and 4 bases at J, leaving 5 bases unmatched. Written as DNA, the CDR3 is TGTGCCAGCAGCTCCGTCGCGGGAGGAGAGACCCAGTACTTC. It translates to CASSSVAGGETQYF. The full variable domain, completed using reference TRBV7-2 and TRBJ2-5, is GAGVSQSPSNKVTEKGKDVELRCDPISGHTALYWYRQSLGQGLEFLIYFQGNSAPDKSGLPSDRFSAERTGGSVSTLTIQRTQQEDSAVYLCASSSVAGGETQYFGPGTRLLVL.

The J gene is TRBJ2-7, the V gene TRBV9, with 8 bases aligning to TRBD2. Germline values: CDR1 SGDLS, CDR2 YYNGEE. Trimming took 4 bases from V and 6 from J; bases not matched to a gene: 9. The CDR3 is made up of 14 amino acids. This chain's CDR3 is CASSNREGTSEQYF. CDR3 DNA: TGTGCCAGCAGCAATAGGGAGGGGACTAGCGAGCAGTACTTC.

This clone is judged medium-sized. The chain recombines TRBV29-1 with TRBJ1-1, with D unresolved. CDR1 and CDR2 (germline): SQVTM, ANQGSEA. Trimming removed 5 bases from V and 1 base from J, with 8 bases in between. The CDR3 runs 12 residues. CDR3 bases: TGCAGCGTTTCGAGAGAGAACACTGAAGCTTTCTTT. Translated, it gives CSVSRENTEAFF.

This CDR3 is CASSPPTVASGATDTQYF. The CDR3 bases are TGCGCCAGCAGCCCCCCGACTGTGGCTAGCGGGGCCACAGATACGCAGTATTTT. The J gene is TRBJ2-3, the V gene TRBV5-1; 9 bases are a match to TRBD2. The length of the CDR3 is 18 residues. The germline V gene has CDR1 SGHRS and CDR2 YFSETQ. J lost 2 bases, V lost 4 bases, and 14 bases had no gene match.

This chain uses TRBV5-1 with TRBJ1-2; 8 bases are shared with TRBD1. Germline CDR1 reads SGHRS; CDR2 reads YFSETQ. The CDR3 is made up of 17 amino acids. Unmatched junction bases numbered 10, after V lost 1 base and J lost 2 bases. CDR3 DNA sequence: TGCGCCAGCAGCTTGACGACAGGGGACTCATCCAACTATGGCTACACCTTC. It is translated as CASSLTTGDSSNYGYTF. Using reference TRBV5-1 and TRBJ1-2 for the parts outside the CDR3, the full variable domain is KAGVTQTPRYLIKTRGQQVTLSCSPISGHRSVSWYQQTPGQGLQFLFEYFSETQRNKGNFPGRFSGRQFSNSRSEMNVSTLELGDSALYLCASSLTTGDSSNYGYTFGSGTRLTVV.

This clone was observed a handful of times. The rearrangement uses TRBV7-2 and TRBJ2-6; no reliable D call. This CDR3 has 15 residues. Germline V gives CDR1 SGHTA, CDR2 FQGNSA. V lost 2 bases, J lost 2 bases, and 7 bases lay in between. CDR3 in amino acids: CASSLREAGANVLTF. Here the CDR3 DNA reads TGTGCCAGCAGCTTACGAGAAGCTGGGGCCAACGTCCTGACTTTC.

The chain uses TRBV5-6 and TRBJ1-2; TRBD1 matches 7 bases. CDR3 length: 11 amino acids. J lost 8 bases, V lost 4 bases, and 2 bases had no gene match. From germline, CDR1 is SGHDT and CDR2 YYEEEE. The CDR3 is CASSEGGGYTF. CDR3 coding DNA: TGTGCCAGCAGCGAAGGGGGCGGCTACACCTTC.

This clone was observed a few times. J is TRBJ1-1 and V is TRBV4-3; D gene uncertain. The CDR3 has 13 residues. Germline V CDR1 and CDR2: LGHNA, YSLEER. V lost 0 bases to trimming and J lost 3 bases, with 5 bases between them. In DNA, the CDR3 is TGCGCCAGCAGCCAAGACCGAGACACTGAAGCTTTCTTT. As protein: CASSQDRDTEAFF.

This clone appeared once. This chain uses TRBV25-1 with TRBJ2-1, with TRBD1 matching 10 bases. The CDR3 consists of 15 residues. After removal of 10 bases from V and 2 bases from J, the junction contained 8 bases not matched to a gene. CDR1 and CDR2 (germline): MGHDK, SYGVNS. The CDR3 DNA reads TGTGCCACCTTACCCGACAGGGGGCCCTACAATGAGCAGTTCTTC. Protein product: CATLPDRGPYNEQFF.

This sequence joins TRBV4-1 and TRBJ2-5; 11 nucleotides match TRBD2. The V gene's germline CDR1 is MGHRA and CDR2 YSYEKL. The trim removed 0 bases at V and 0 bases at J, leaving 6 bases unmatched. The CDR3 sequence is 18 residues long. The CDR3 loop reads CASSQDGRLAGHQETQYF. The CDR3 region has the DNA TGCGCCAGCAGCCAAGATGGTCGACTAGCGGGGCACCAAGAGACCCAGTACTTC.

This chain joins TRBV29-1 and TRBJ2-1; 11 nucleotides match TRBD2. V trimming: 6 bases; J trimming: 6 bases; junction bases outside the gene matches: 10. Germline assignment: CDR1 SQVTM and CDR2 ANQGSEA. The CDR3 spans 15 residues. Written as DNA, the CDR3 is TGCAGCGTGTCGGGAGGCCTAGCGGGGGGCAATGAGCAGTTCTTC. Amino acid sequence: CSVSGGLAGGNEQFF.

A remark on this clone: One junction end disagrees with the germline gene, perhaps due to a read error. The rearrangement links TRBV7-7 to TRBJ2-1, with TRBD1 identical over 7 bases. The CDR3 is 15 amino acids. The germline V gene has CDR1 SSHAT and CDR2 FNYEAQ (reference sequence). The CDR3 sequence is CASSWGTEAYNEQFF. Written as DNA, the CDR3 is TGTGCTAGCAGCTGGGGGACAGAGGCCTACAATGAGCAGTTCTTC.

The CDR3 spells CASSLWPAGLSYEQYF. The CDR3 nucleotides read TGTGCCAGCAGCTTGTGGCCAGCGGGACTTTCCTACGAGCAGTACTTC. The V call is TRBV5-6, the J call TRBJ2-7; 7 nucleotides line up with TRBD2. This CDR3 is built from 16 residues. V shed 1 base, J shed 1 base, and the junction held 8 bases outside the gene matches. Looked up from germline, CDR1 is SGHDT and CDR2 is YYEEEE.

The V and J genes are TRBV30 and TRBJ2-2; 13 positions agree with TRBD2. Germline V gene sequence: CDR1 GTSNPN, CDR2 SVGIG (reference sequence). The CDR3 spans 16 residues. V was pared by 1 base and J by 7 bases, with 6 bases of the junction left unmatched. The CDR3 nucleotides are TGTGCCTGGAGTGGACTAGCGGGAGGCCATGGCGGGGAGCTGTTTTTT. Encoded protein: CAWSGLAGGHGGELFF.

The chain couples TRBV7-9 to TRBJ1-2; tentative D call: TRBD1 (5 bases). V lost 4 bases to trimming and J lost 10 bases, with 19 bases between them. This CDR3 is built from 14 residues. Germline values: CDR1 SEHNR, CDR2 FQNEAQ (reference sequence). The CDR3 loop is CASSSVGPQDLYTF. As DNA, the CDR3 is TGTGCCAGCAGCTCAGTGGGGCCGCAGGACCTCTACACCTTC. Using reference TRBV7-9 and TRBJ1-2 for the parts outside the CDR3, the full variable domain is DTGVSQNPRHKITKRGQNVTFRCDPISEHNRLYWYRQTLGQGPEFLTYFQNEAQLEKSRLLSDRFSAERPKGSFSTLEIQRTEQGDSAMYLCASSSVGPQDLYTFGSGTRLTVV.

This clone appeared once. CDR3 sequence reads: CAWSATSVYSRDTQYF. CDR3 nucleotides: TGTGCCTGGAGTGCGACTAGCGTCTATTCCAGAGATACGCAGTATTTT. This chain connects TRBV30 to TRBJ2-3; 8 bases agree with TRBD2. CDR3 size: 16 residues. Germline CDR1 and CDR2: GTSNPN and SVGIG (reference sequence). V shed 1 base, J shed 5 bases, and the junction held 11 bases outside the gene matches.

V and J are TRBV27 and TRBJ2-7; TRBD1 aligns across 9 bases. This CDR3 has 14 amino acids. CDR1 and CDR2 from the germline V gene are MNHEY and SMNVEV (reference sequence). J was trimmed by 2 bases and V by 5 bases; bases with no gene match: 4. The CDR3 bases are TGTGCCAGCAGTCCCGGGACAGGGCCCTACGAGCAGTACTTC. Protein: CASSPGTGPYEQYF.

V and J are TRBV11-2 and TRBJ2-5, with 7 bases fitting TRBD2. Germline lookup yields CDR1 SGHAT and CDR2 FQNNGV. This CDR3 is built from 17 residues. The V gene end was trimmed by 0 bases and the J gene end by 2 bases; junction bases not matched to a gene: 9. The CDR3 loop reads CASSLDPPWGGQETQYF. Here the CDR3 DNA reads TGTGCCAGCAGCTTAGATCCTCCCTGGGGGGGTCAAGAGACCCAGTACTTC.

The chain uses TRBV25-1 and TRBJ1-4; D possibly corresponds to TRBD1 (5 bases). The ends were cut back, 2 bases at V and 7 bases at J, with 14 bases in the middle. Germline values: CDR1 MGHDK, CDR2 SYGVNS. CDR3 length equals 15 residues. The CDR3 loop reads CASSEKDETAEKLFF. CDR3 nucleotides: TGTGCCAGCAGTGAAAAAGATGAGACAGCTGAAAAACTGTTTTTT. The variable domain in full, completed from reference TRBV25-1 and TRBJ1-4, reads EADIYQTPRYLVIGTGKKITLECSQTMGHDKMYWYQQDPGMELHLIHYSYGVNSTEKGDLSSESTVSRIRTEHFPLTLESARPSHTSQYLCASSEKDETAEKLFFGSGTQLSVL.